The rows below give T cell receptor beta chains drawn from one sample of a study of blood T cell repertoires in COVID-19. The data were produced by immunoSEQ multiplex PCR, yet TCRdb's version contains in-frame clones alone and is incomplete. There are some 290,000 clones in the sample; 85% to 90% occur only once, and roughly 4% lies in the top ten. Sequenced sample: peripheral blood. Source of these receptors: a man in his late teens or twenties with active or convalescent COVID-19. The CDR3 runs from the conserved cysteine through the conserved F or W. The order of the fields is J gene, clone size, D gene, V gene, CDR3 protein, CDR3 DNA. D genes are given only for firm matches. A clone size is listed for some rows: how often the clone was seen (once, few, many), or a class if it is expanded.

j_call: TRBJ1-2; clone_size: NA; d_call: NA; v_call: TRBV19; cdr3_aa: CASSIERNAEVYGYTF; cdr3_nt: TGTGCCAGTAGTATAGAGCGGAACGCCGAAGTGTATGGCTACACCTTC
j_call: TRBJ1-4; clone_size: NA; d_call: TRBD1; v_call: TRBV10-3; cdr3_aa: CAISESTGQGAANEKLFF; cdr3_nt: TGTGCCATCAGTGAGTCGACGGGACAGGGGGCTGCGAATGAAAAACTGTTTTTT
j_call: TRBJ2-5; clone_size: once; d_call: NA; v_call: TRBV6-5; cdr3_aa: CASSYSRRGHGETQYF; cdr3_nt: TGTGCCAGCAGTTACTCGCGGAGGGGGCACGGAGAGACCCAGTACTTC
j_call: TRBJ1-2; clone_size: NA; d_call: NA; v_call: TRBV27; cdr3_aa: CASSSMHGGAAPYGYTF; cdr3_nt: TGTGCCAGCAGTTCGATGCATGGGGGGGCTGCCCCCTATGGCTACACCTTC
j_call: TRBJ2-2; clone_size: NA; d_call: TRBD1; v_call: TRBV2; cdr3_aa: CASSEAGTGGTGELFF; cdr3_nt: TGTGCCAGCAGTGAAGCGGGGACAGGGGGAACCGGGGAGCTGTTTTTT
j_call: TRBJ2-3; clone_size: NA; d_call: NA; v_call: TRBV2; cdr3_aa: CASSWQILTDTQYF; cdr3_nt: TGTGCCAGCAGTTGGCAGATATTAACAGATACGCAGTATTTT
j_call: TRBJ1-6; clone_size: once; d_call: TRBD1; v_call: TRBV10-3; cdr3_aa: CAITRTGNNSPLHF; cdr3_nt: TGTGCCATCACCCGGACAGGGAATAATTCACCCCTCCACTTT
j_call: TRBJ1-5; clone_size: NA; d_call: NA; v_call: TRBV5-4; cdr3_aa: CASSLDLSSNQPQHF; cdr3_nt: TGTGCCAGCAGCTTGGACTTAAGCAGCAATCAGCCCCAGCATTTT
j_call: TRBJ1-1; clone_size: NA; d_call: NA; v_call: TRBV19; cdr3_aa: CASSPGLSTEAFF; cdr3_nt: TGTGCCAGTAGTCCCGGACTGTCGACTGAAGCTTTCTTT
j_call: TRBJ2-1; clone_size: NA; d_call: TRBD2; v_call: TRBV19; cdr3_aa: CASSINRDYGDEQFF; cdr3_nt: TGTGCCAGTAGTATAAACCGGGACTATGGCGATGAGCAGTTCTTC
j_call: TRBJ1-4; clone_size: NA; d_call: TRBD1; v_call: TRBV27; cdr3_aa: CASSQDAGGEKLFF; cdr3_nt: TGTGCCAGCAGTCAGGACGCAGGGGGGGAAAAACTGTTTTTT
j_call: TRBJ2-5; clone_size: NA; d_call: NA; v_call: TRBV7-9; cdr3_aa: CASSIRQLASETQYF; cdr3_nt: TGTGCCAGCAGCATCAGACAGCTCGCGTCGGAGACCCAGTACTTC
j_call: TRBJ2-1; clone_size: NA; d_call: TRBD2; v_call: TRBV7-6; cdr3_aa: CASSFDGGKGNEQFF; cdr3_nt: TGTGCCAGCAGCTTTGACGGGGGGAAGGGCAATGAGCAGTTCTTC
j_call: TRBJ1-2; clone_size: NA; d_call: TRBD1; v_call: TRBV5-8; cdr3_aa: CASSLVQGQHYGYTF; cdr3_nt: TGTGCCAGCAGCTTGGTTCAGGGACAGCACTATGGCTACACCTTC
j_call: TRBJ2-7; clone_size: NA; d_call: NA; v_call: TRBV6-5; cdr3_aa: CASSPRLAYEQYF; cdr3_nt: TGTGCCAGCAGTCCTAGACTCGCCTACGAGCAGTACTTC
j_call: TRBJ1-4; clone_size: once; d_call: TRBD1; v_call: TRBV2; cdr3_aa: CASSRGRGNEKLFF; cdr3_nt: TGTGCCAGCAGTAGGGGCAGGGGGAATGAAAAACTGTTTTTT
j_call: TRBJ1-5; clone_size: NA; d_call: NA; v_call: TRBV19; cdr3_aa: CASSRTGFSNQPQHF; cdr3_nt: TGTGCCAGTAGTCGTACAGGGTTTAGCAATCAGCCCCAGCATTTT
j_call: TRBJ2-7; clone_size: NA; d_call: NA; v_call: TRBV7-2; cdr3_aa: CASSREGGPDEQYF; cdr3_nt: TGTGCCAGCAGTCGTGAAGGGGGTCCCGACGAGCAGTACTTC
j_call: TRBJ1-2; clone_size: NA; d_call: TRBD1; v_call: TRBV6-6; cdr3_aa: CASSWTGSNYGYTF; cdr3_nt: TGTGCCAGCAGCTGGACAGGCTCTAACTATGGCTACACCTTC
j_call: TRBJ1-5; clone_size: once; d_call: NA; v_call: TRBV28; cdr3_aa: CASTSGGREGQPQHF; cdr3_nt: TGTGCCAGCACCTCCGGGGGGAGGGAAGGTCAGCCCCAGCATTTT
j_call: TRBJ1-1; clone_size: NA; d_call: NA; v_call: TRBV6-5; cdr3_aa: CASSYAYGGNTEAFF; cdr3_nt: TGTGCCAGCAGTTACGCCTACGGGGGAAACACTGAAGCTTTCTTT
j_call: TRBJ1-5; clone_size: NA; d_call: NA; v_call: TRBV6-1; cdr3_aa: CASSDRPGGGNQPQHF; cdr3_nt: TGTGCCAGCAGTGACCGCCCAGGAGGTGGTAATCAGCCCCAGCATTTT
j_call: TRBJ2-6; clone_size: NA; d_call: TRBD2; v_call: TRBV3-1/TRBV3-2; cdr3_aa: CASSRGLAGLKGTGANVLTF; cdr3_nt: TGTGCCAGCAGCCGAGGACTAGCGGGTTTAAAGGGGACTGGGGCCAACGTCCTGACTTTC
j_call: TRBJ1-1; clone_size: NA; d_call: NA; v_call: TRBV7-9; cdr3_aa: CASSLVGKGDSEAFF; cdr3_nt: TGTGCCAGCAGCTTGGTAGGGAAAGGGGACTCTGAAGCTTTCTTT
j_call: TRBJ2-6; clone_size: NA; d_call: NA; v_call: TRBV6-5; cdr3_aa: CVTSSGVGANVLTF; cdr3_nt: TGTGTGACAAGCTCAGGGGTCGGGGCCAACGTCCTGACTTTC
j_call: TRBJ2-7; clone_size: NA; d_call: NA; v_call: TRBV28; cdr3_aa: CASSSLDKAPANEQYF; cdr3_nt: TGTGCCAGCAGTTCCCTTGACAAAGCCCCCGCGAACGAGCAGTACTTC
j_call: TRBJ2-1; clone_size: NA; d_call: NA; v_call: TRBV28; cdr3_aa: CASSWAHRNEQFF; cdr3_nt: TGTGCCAGCAGTTGGGCCCACAGGAATGAGCAGTTCTTC
j_call: TRBJ2-5; clone_size: NA; d_call: NA; v_call: TRBV6-5; cdr3_aa: CAGGFWQETQYF; cdr3_nt: TGTGCCGGGGGGTTCTGGCAAGAGACCCAGTACTTC
j_call: TRBJ2-7; clone_size: NA; d_call: TRBD1; v_call: TRBV30; cdr3_aa: CAWRGTGSGEQYF; cdr3_nt: TGTGCCTGGAGGGGGACAGGGTCGGGTGAGCAGTACTTC
j_call: TRBJ2-3; clone_size: few; d_call: NA; v_call: TRBV6-1; cdr3_aa: CASSLTGDTQYF; cdr3_nt: TGTGCCAGCAGTCTAACCGGTGATACGCAGTATTTT
j_call: TRBJ1-2; clone_size: few; d_call: NA; v_call: TRBV5-1; cdr3_aa: CASSLAGQSGYTF; cdr3_nt: TGCGCCAGCAGCTTGGCCGGACAGAGTGGCTACACCTTC